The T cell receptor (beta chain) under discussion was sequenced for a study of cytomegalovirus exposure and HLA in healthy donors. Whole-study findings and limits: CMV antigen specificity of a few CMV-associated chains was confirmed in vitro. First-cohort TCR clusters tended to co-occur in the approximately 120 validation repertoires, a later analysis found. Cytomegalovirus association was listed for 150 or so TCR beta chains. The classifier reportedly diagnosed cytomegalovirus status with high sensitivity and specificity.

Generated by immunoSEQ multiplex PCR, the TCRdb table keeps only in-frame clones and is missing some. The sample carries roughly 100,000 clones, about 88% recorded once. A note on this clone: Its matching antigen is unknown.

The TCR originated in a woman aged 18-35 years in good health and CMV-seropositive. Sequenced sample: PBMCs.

In DNA, the CDR3 is TGTGCCACCAGCAGAGGAAATTTGGCGGGGGGGTACCAAGAGACCCAGTACTTC. The encoded protein is CATSRGNLAGGYQETQYF. The genes are TRBV15 and TRBJ2-5, with 9 bases identical to TRBD2. V trimming: 1 base; J trimming: 0 bases; junction bases outside the gene matches: 9. CDR3 length equals 18 residues. Germline-derived CDR1 and CDR2 are LNHNV and YYDKDF (reference sequence).